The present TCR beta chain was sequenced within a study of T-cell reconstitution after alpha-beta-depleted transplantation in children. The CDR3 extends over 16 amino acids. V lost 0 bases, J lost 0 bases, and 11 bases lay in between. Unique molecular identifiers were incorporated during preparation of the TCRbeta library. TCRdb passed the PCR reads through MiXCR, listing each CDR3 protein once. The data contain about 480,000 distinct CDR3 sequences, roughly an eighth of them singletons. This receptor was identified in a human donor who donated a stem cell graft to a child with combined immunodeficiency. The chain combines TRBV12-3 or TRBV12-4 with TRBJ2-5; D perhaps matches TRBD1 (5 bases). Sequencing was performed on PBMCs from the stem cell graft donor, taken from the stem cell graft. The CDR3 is CASSLAGASDQETQYF. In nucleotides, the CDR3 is TGTGCCAGCAGTTTAGCAGGGGCCAGCGACCAAGAGACCCAGTACTTC.